The rows below give T cell receptor beta chains drawn from one sample of a study of cytomegalovirus exposure and HLA in healthy donors. Sequencing used immunoSEQ multiplex PCR; TCRdb keeps in-frame clones, though not all of them. The sample lists 150,000 or so clones; 80% were seen once. Sequenced: PBMCs. The receptor source for this set is a woman aged 40 to 49 in good health and CMV-seropositive. Each CDR3 is given with its conserved first and last residue. D genes are given only for firm matches. Size values are once, few and many counts, or a class for expanded clones, and some rows have none.

V: TRBV7-9; D: .; J: TRBJ2-7; size: .; length: 15; CDR3: CASSHVLGSSYEQYF; DNA: TGTGCCAGCAGCCATGTCCTGGGGAGCTCCTACGAGCAGTACTTC
V: TRBV30; D: .; J: TRBJ2-5; size: .; length: 16; CDR3: CAWSHSPGQLQETQYF; DNA: TGTGCCTGGAGTCATTCCCCCGGACAGCTACAAGAGACCCAGTACTTC
V: TRBV19; D: .; J: TRBJ2-1; size: few; length: 14; CDR3: CATSAGGSYNEQFF; DNA: TGTGCCACCTCGGCGGGCGGTTCCTACAATGAGCAGTTCTTC
V: TRBV27; D: .; J: TRBJ2-3; size: .; length: 14; CDR3: CASSADFSTDTQYF; DNA: TGTGCCAGCTCCGCGGACTTTAGCACAGATACGCAGTATTTT
V: TRBV10-3; D: TRBD2; J: TRBJ2-5; size: .; length: 14; CDR3: CAISESGGEETQYF; DNA: TGTGCCATCAGTGAGTCGGGAGGGGAAGAGACCCAGTACTTC
V: TRBV2; D: .; J: TRBJ1-1; size: many; length: 14; CDR3: CASSARQGNTEAFF; DNA: TGTGCCAGCAGTGCCAGGCAGGGGAACACTGAAGCTTTCTTT
V: TRBV10-1; D: TRBD1; J: TRBJ2-7; size: .; length: 15; CDR3: CASSELGTGGYEQYF; DNA: TGCGCCAGCAGTGAGTTGGGGACAGGGGGCTACGAGCAGTACTTC
V: TRBV28; D: .; J: TRBJ1-1; size: .; length: 16; CDR3: CASSFTLGQLNTEAFF; DNA: TGTGCCAGCAGTTTTACCTTGGGGCAGTTGAACACTGAAGCTTTCTTT
V: TRBV5-1; D: TRBD2; J: TRBJ2-1; size: .; length: 17; CDR3: CASSWPGLAGSYNEQFF; DNA: TGCGCCAGCAGCTGGCCAGGACTAGCGGGGTCCTACAATGAGCAGTTCTTC
V: TRBV29-1; D: TRBD2; J: TRBJ2-5; size: once; length: 14; CDR3: CSVGLAEWAETQYF; DNA: TGCAGCGTAGGACTAGCGGAGTGGGCAGAGACCCAGTACTTC
V: TRBV2; D: .; J: TRBJ2-1; size: .; length: 13; CDR3: CARGAEHYNEQFF; DNA: TGTGCCAGGGGGGCGGAACATTACAATGAGCAGTTCTTC
V: TRBV6-5; D: .; J: TRBJ1-3; size: .; length: 15; CDR3: CASSRSPGIGNTIYF; DNA: TGTGCCAGCAGCCGCTCTCCAGGGATTGGAAACACCATATATTTT
V: TRBV5-1; D: TRBD2; J: TRBJ2-1; size: .; length: 14; CDR3: CASTVAGEGDEQFF; DNA: TGCGCCAGCACCGTAGCGGGAGAAGGTGATGAGCAGTTCTTC
V: TRBV5-1; D: .; J: TRBJ2-6; size: .; length: 17; CDR3: CASSLAGDTSGANVLTF; DNA: TGCGCCAGCAGCTTGGCAGGGGATACCTCTGGGGCCAACGTCCTGACTTTC
V: TRBV27; D: TRBD2; J: TRBJ2-7; size: .; length: 13; CDR3: CASRPSGSYEQYF; DNA: TGTGCCAGCAGGCCTAGCGGGAGTTACGAGCAGTACTTC
V: TRBV21-1; D: .; J: TRBJ2-1; size: .; length: 16; CDR3: CASSKGSGGPYNEQFF; DNA: TGTGCCAGCAGCAAAGGGTCGGGAGGACCCTACAATGAGCAGTTCTTC
V: TRBV7-9; D: .; J: TRBJ2-7; size: .; length: 12; CDR3: CASSFPGDEQYF; DNA: TGTGCCAGCAGCTTTCCAGGGGACGAGCAGTACTTC